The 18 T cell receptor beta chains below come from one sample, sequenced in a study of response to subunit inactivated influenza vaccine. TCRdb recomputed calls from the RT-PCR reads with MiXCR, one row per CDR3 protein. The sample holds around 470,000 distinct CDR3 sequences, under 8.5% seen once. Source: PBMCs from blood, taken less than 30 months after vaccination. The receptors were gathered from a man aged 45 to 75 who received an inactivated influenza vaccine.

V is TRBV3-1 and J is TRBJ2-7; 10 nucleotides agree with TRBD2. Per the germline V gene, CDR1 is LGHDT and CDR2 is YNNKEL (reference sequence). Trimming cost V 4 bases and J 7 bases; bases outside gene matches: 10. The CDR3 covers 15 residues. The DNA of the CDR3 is TGTGCCAGCAGCCGCGGACTAGCGGCCCGGGGGGAGCAGTACTTC. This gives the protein CASSRGLAARGEQYF.

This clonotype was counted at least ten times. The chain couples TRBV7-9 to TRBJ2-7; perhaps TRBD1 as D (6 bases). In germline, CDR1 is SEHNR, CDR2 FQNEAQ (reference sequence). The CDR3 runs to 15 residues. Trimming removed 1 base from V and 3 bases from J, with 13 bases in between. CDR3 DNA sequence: TGTGCCAGCAGCTTAGGAGGGGGTCGAAACTACGAGCAGTACTTC. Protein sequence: CASSLGGGRNYEQYF.

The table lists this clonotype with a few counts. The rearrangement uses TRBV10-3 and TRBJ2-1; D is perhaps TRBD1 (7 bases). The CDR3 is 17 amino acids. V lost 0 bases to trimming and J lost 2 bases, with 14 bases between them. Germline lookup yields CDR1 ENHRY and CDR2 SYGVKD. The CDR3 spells CAISESTGRDPYNEQFF. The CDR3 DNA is TGTGCCATCAGTGAGTCGACAGGGCGGGACCCCTACAATGAGCAGTTCTTC.

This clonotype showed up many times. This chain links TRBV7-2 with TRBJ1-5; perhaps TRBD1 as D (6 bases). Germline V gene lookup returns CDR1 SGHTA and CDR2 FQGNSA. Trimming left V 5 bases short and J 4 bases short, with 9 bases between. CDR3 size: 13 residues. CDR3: CASSRGQNQPQHF. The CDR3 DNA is TGTGCCAGCAGCCGCGGACAGAATCAGCCCCAGCATTTT.

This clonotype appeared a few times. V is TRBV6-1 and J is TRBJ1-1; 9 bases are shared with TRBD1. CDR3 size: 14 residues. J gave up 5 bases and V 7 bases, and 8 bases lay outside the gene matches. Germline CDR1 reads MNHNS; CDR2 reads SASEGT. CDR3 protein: CASTNRGLFTEAFF. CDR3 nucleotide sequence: TGTGCCAGCACCAACAGGGGGCTTTTTACTGAAGCTTTCTTT.

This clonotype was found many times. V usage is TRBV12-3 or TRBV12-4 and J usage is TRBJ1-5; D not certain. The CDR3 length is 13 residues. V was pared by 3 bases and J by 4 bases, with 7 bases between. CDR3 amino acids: CASSLATNQPQHF. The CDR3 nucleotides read TGTGCCAGCAGTTTGGCCACAAATCAGCCCCAGCATTTT.

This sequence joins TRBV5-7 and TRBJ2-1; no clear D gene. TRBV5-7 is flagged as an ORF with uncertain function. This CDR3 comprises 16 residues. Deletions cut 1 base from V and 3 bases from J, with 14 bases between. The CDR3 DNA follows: TGTGCCAGCAGCTTGTATACGGATAGACACTACAATGAGCAGTTCTTC. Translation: CASSLYTDRHYNEQFF.

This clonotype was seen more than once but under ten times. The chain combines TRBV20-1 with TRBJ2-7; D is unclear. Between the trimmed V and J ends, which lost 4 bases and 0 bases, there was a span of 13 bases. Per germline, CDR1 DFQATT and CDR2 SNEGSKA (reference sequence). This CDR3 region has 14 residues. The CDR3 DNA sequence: TGCAGTGCTACGTCCCAACAGAGCTCCTACGAGCAGTACTTC. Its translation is CSATSQQSSYEQYF.

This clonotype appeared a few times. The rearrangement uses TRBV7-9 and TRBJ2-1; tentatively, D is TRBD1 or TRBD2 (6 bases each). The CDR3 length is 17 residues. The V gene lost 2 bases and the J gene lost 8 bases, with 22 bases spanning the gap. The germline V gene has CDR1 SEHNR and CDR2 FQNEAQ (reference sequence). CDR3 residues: CASSLRKGGLIHDEQFF. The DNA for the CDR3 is TGTGCCAGCAGCTTAAGAAAAGGGGGACTCATCCACGATGAGCAGTTCTTC.

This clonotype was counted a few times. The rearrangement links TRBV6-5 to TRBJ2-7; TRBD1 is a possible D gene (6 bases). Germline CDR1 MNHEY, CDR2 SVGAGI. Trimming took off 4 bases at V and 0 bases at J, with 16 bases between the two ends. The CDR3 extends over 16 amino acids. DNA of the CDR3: TGTGCCAGCAGTTCCTACCGGGACACAGGCTCCTACGAGCAGTACTTC. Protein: CASSSYRDTGSYEQYF.

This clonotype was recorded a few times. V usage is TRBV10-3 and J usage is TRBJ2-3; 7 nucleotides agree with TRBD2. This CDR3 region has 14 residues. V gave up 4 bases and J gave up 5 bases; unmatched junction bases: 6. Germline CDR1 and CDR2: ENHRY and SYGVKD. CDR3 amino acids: CAISGARGEDTQYF. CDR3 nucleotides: TGTGCCATCAGTGGAGCCCGGGGGGAAGATACGCAGTATTTT.

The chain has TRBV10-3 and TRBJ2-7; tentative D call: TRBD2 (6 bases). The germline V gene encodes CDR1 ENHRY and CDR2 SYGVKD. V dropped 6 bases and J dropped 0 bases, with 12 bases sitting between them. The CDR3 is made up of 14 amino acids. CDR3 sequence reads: CAIRSASDSYEQYF. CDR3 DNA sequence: TGTGCCATCAGGAGCGCTAGCGACTCCTACGAGCAGTACTTC.

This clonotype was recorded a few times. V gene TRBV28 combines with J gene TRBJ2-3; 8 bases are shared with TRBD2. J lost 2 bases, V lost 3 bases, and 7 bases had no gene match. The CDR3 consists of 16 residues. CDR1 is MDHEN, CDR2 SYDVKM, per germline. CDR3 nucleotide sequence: TGTGCCAGCAGTTTGCCGTCGCGGGAGGCCACAGATACGCAGTATTTT. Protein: CASSLPSREATDTQYF.

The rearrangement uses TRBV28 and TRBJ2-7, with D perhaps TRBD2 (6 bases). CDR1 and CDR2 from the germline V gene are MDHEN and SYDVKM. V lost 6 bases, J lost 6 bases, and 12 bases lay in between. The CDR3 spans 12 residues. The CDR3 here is CASSRGTFEQYF. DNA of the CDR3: TGTGCCAGCAGCCGAGGGACTTTCGAGCAGTACTTC.

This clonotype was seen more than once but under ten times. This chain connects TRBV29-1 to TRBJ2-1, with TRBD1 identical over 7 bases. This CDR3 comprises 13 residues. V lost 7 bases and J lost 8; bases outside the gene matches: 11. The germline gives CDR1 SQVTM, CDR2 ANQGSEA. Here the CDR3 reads CSALTGSGDEQFF. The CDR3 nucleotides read TGCAGCGCCCTGACAGGGTCGGGCGATGAGCAGTTCTTC.

CDR3 region: CASRSGNEQFF. The CDR3 bases are TGTGCCAGCAGGTCGGGCAATGAGCAGTTCTTC. This chain uses TRBV11-1 with TRBJ2-1; D gene uncertain. CDR1 and CDR2 (germline): SGHAT, FQDESV (reference sequence). V was trimmed by 6 bases and J by 6 bases, leaving 6 bases between them. This CDR3 spans 11 amino acids.

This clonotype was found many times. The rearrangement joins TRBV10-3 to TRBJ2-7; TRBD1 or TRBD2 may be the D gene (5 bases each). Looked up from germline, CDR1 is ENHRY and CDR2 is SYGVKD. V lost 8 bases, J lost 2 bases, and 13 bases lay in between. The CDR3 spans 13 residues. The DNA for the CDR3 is TGTGCCATCCAGCCGGGGCCCACCTACGAGCAGTACTTC. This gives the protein CAIQPGPTYEQYF.

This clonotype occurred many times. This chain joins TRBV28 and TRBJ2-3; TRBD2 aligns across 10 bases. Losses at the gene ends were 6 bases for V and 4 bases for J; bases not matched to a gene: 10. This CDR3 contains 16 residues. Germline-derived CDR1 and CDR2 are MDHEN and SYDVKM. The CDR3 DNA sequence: TGTGCCAGCAGCCAACAAGGAGCGGGGGGGCCAGATACGCAGTATTTT. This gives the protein CASSQQGAGGPDTQYF.